A single sample is the source of the 25 T cell receptor beta chains below, sequenced in a study of OX40 agonist ivuxolimab in advanced cancers. Clones were sequenced by immunoSEQ multiplex PCR, and TCRdb holds only the in-frame ones, with some missing. The table has about 90,000 clones, 70% to 90% seen once. This sample comprised CD4+ or CD8+ T cells sorted from blood, obtained in a trial of the OX40 agonist ivuxolimab. These receptors were collected from an adult with an advanced solid tumor such as melanoma, head and neck, liver or kidney cancer.

V gene TRBV27 combines with J gene TRBJ2-7, with 7 bases matching TRBD2. J lost 5 bases, V lost 3 bases, and 7 bases had no gene match. The germline V gene has CDR1 MNHEY and CDR2 SMNVEV (reference sequence). This CDR3 has 14 amino acids. CDR3 DNA: TGTGCCAGCAGTTTGAGCGGGATCTTTCACGAGCAGTACTTC. It specifies CASSLSGIFHEQYF.

V gene TRBV15 combines with J gene TRBJ2-7; unclear D gene. Per the germline V gene, CDR1 is LNHNV and CDR2 is YYDKDF (reference sequence). CDR3 length equals 11 residues. Between the trimmed V and J ends, which lost 1 base and 4 bases, there was a span of 2 bases. Written as DNA, the CDR3 is TGTGCCACCAGCAGAGGATACGAGCAGTACTTC. It is translated as CATSRGYEQYF.

The CDR3, as DNA: TGTGCCAGCAGCCAAGATGCAGGGAGCACTGAAGCTTTCTTT. Protein: CASSQDAGSTEAFF. The rearrangement uses TRBV5-4 and TRBJ1-1, with D maybe TRBD1 (5 bases). V was trimmed by 4 bases and J by 4 bases, leaving 14 bases between them. This CDR3 comprises 14 residues. Germline CDR1 SGHNT, CDR2 YYREEE (reference sequence).

The rearrangement links TRBV29-1 to TRBJ2-1, with D maybe TRBD2 (6 bases). The CDR3 has 15 amino acids. V lost 6 bases and J lost 0, with 15 bases in between. The V gene's germline CDR1 is SQVTM and CDR2 ANQGSEA. The CDR3: CSVGGGYRSYNEQFF. CDR3 nucleotide sequence: TGCAGCGTGGGCGGAGGGTATCGCTCCTACAATGAGCAGTTCTTC.

A single count supports this clone. The J gene is TRBJ2-2, the V gene TRBV6-5; D might be TRBD1 (5 bases). This CDR3 is 15 amino acids long. V was clipped by 4 bases and J by 0 bases, with 9 bases between them. Germline CDR1 reads MNHEY; CDR2 reads SVGAGI. As DNA, the CDR3 is TGTGCCAGCAGTTTCCGACAGTCGAACACCGGGGAGCTGTTTTTT. Amino acid sequence: CASSFRQSNTGELFF.

The chain is built from TRBV19 and TRBJ2-3, with 8 bases lining up with TRBD2. CDR3 length: 16 residues. Losses at the gene ends were 6 bases for V and 2 bases for J; bases not matched to a gene: 10. Germline CDR1 LNHDA, CDR2 SQIVND (reference sequence). CDR3 protein: CASRRKRERPTDTQYF. In nucleotides, the CDR3 is TGTGCCAGTAGACGGAAGCGGGAGCGACCCACAGATACGCAGTATTTT.

V and J are TRBV13 and TRBJ2-3; D gene uncertain. Trimming left V 0 bases short and J 4 bases short, with 2 bases between. The germline V gene encodes CDR1 PRHDT and CDR2 FYEKMQ (reference sequence). The CDR3 is made up of 12 amino acids. The CDR3 loop reads CASSLGPDTQYF. In nucleotides, the CDR3 is TGTGCCAGCAGCTTAGGCCCAGATACGCAGTATTTT.

This clone was counted ten times or more. The chain has TRBV4-2 and TRBJ1-3; D is ambiguous. Deletions cut 0 bases from V and 1 base from J, with 7 bases between. The CDR3 loop spans 15 amino acids. CDR1 LGHNA and CDR2 YNFKEQ come from the germline V gene. CDR3 sequence: CASSQDQKSGNTIYF. In DNA, the CDR3 is TGTGCCAGCAGCCAAGATCAGAAATCTGGAAACACCATATATTTT.

The chain recombines TRBV5-5 with TRBJ2-7, with D hard to call. Germline V gene lookup returns CDR1 SGHKS and CDR2 YYEKEE (reference sequence). The CDR3 spans 13 residues. The V gene lost 2 bases and the J gene lost 0 bases, with 6 bases spanning the gap. This CDR3 reads CASSFGYSYEQYF. The CDR3 bases are TGTGCCAGCAGCTTTGGTTACTCCTACGAGCAGTACTTC.

This chain joins TRBV7-8 and TRBJ1-2, with D possibly matching TRBD1 (5 bases). The germline V gene encodes CDR1 SGHVS and CDR2 FQNEAQ. Trimming pared 5 bases from V and 6 bases from J, leaving 16 bases between. The CDR3 covers 14 residues. The CDR3 protein is CASSPLGGLNGYTF. The CDR3 DNA reads TGTGCCAGCAGCCCCCTGGGGGGACTAAATGGCTACACCTTC. Looking up the rest from reference TRBV7-8 and TRBJ1-2 gives the full variable domain: GAGVSQSPRYKVAKRGQDVALRCDPISGHVSLFWYQQALGQGPEFLTYFQNEAQLDKSGLPSDRFFAERPEGSVSTLKIQRTQQEDSAVYLCASSPLGGLNGYTFGSGTRLTVV.

As concerns this clone: Other DNA sequences from this sample encode an identical CDR3 as well. The gene calls are TRBV5-1 and TRBJ2-2; 9 bases map to TRBD2. Germline V gene sequence: CDR1 SGHRS, CDR2 YFSETQ. The CDR3 spans 16 residues. The V and J ends lost 0 bases and 5 bases, in that order; junction bases with no gene match: 5. CDR3 in DNA: TGCGCCAGCAGCTTGGTAGCGGGAGTTGGTACCGGGGAGCTGTTTTTT. Translating gives CASSLVAGVGTGELFF.

The gene calls are TRBV15 and TRBJ2-5; 7 nucleotides match TRBD2. The CDR3 covers 16 residues. After removal of 0 bases from V and 6 bases from J, the junction contained 10 bases not matched to a gene. Germline V gives CDR1 LNHNV, CDR2 YYDKDF (reference sequence). CDR3 amino acids: CATSRDRFAGAKTQYF. The CDR3, as DNA: TGTGCCACCAGCAGAGATCGGTTCGCGGGAGCAAAGACCCAGTACTTC.

The V call is TRBV7-9, the J call TRBJ2-2, with TRBD2 identical over 10 bases. This CDR3 is built from 18 residues. Unmatched junction bases numbered 10, after V lost 5 bases and J lost 1 base. Germline V lookup: CDR1 SEHNR, CDR2 FQNEAQ (reference sequence). The CDR3 spells CASSQDRLAGENTGELFF. In DNA form, the CDR3 reads TGTGCCAGCAGCCAAGATCGGCTAGCGGGAGAGAACACCGGGGAGCTGTTTTTT.

The rearrangement joins TRBV4-2 to TRBJ2-1; 14 bases fit TRBD2. Germline-derived CDR1 and CDR2 are LGHNA and YNFKEQ. This CDR3 is built from 16 residues. Trimming cost V 2 bases and J 10 bases; bases outside gene matches: 7. CDR3 region: CASSQRSGLAGDEQFF. DNA of the CDR3: TGTGCCAGCAGCCAAAGGTCGGGACTAGCGGGAGACGAGCAGTTCTTC.

This chain connects TRBV27 to TRBJ2-7; D is perhaps TRBD2 (7 bases). The V gene's germline CDR1 is MNHEY and CDR2 SMNVEV (reference sequence). This CDR3 contains 14 residues. Trimming left V 3 bases short and J 4 bases short, with 13 bases between. CDR3 bases: TGTGCCAGCAGTTTGGCGGGGGCGGTTTACGAGCAGTACTTC. Its translation: CASSLAGAVYEQYF.

V gene TRBV29-1 combines with J gene TRBJ2-7; 12 positions match TRBD1. V shed 6 bases and J 9 bases; nucleotides not matched to a gene: 12. CDR1 is SQVTM, CDR2 ANQGSEA, per germline. The CDR3 consists of 14 residues. The CDR3 DNA reads TGCAGCGTGTCCGGGACAGGGGGCCTCGATTTGCAGTACTTC. Encoded protein: CSVSGTGGLDLQYF.

To note about this clone: This same CDR3 is encoded by further DNA sequences in the sample. The chain employs TRBV7-9 and TRBJ2-7; D may be TRBD1 (6 bases). In germline, CDR1 is SEHNR, CDR2 FQNEAQ (reference sequence). There are 13 residues in the CDR3. Trimming removed 5 bases from V and 1 base from J, with 9 bases in between. CDR3 sequence: CASSPTGSYEQYF. The CDR3 nucleotides read TGTGCCAGCAGCCCCACAGGGTCCTACGAGCAGTACTTC.

This clone has just one count. The chain combines TRBV28 with TRBJ2-5; tentatively, D is TRBD1 (5 bases). Per the germline V gene, CDR1 is MDHEN and CDR2 is SYDVKM. The ends were cut back, 4 bases at V and 5 bases at J, with 8 bases in the middle. The CDR3 extends over 12 amino acids. CDR3 amino acids: CASSSGLETQYF. CDR3 in DNA: TGTGCCAGCAGTTCAGGGCTCGAGACCCAGTACTTC.

The chain couples TRBV27 to TRBJ2-7; D might be TRBD1 or TRBD2, each matching 5 bases. The CDR3 runs 14 residues. Trimming took off 6 bases at V and 0 bases at J, with 12 bases between the two ends. Germline lookup yields CDR1 MNHEY and CDR2 SMNVEV (reference sequence). CDR3 region: CASSPPGPSYEQYF. For the CDR3, the DNA is TGTGCCAGCAGCCCCCCGGGACCCTCCTACGAGCAGTACTTC.

The chain has TRBV7-9 and TRBJ2-1, with D possibly being TRBD2 (5 bases). In germline, CDR1 is SEHNR, CDR2 FQNEAQ (reference sequence). The CDR3 consists of 14 residues. V lost 4 bases and J 2 bases, leaving 9 bases between the germline ends. The chain's CDR3 is CASSYNSAYNEQFF. The CDR3 DNA reads as TGTGCCAGCAGCTACAATAGCGCCTACAATGAGCAGTTCTTC.

This chain uses TRBV25-1 with TRBJ2-3; 11 bases fit TRBD2. The CDR3 runs to 16 residues. The V and J ends lost 5 bases and 6 bases, in that order; junction bases with no gene match: 10. CDR1 is MGHDK, CDR2 SYGVNS, per germline. CDR3 protein: CASSLLAGGPGDTQYF. The CDR3 DNA reads TGTGCCAGCAGTCTCTTAGCGGGAGGGCCAGGGGATACGCAGTATTTT. The entire variable domain, with the rest obtained from reference TRBV25-1 and TRBJ2-3, is as follows: EADIYQTPRYLVIGTGKKITLECSQTMGHDKMYWYQQDPGMELHLIHYSYGVNSTEKGDLSSESTVSRIRTEHFPLTLESARPSHTSQYLCASSLLAGGPGDTQYFGPGTRLTVL.

The rearrangement joins TRBV28 to TRBJ2-7, with D uncertain. Trimming shortened V by 7 bases and J by 3 bases, and 19 bases separated the two germline ends. Germline-derived CDR1 and CDR2 are MDHEN and SYDVKM. CDR3 length: 15 amino acids. The CDR3 sequence is CASTPTRRRDYEQYF. CDR3 sequence (DNA): TGTGCCAGCACCCCTACGCGGCGGAGAGACTACGAGCAGTACTTC. The whole variable domain, filled in from reference TRBV28 and TRBJ2-7, reads DVKVTQSSRYLVKRTGEKVFLECVQDMDHENMFWYRQDPGLGLRLIYFSYDVKMKEKGDIPEGYSVSREKKERFSLILESASTNQTSMYLCASTPTRRRDYEQYFGPGTRLTVT.

The chain carries TRBV18 and TRBJ1-1; TRBD1 is a possible D gene (5 bases). V was cut by 2 bases and J by 4 bases, with 17 bases left in between. The germline V gene encodes CDR1 KGHSH and CDR2 LQKENI. The CDR3 length is 16 residues. For the CDR3, the DNA is TGTGCCAGCTCACCAAACCCCCCGATGGGGGGCACTGAAGCTTTCTTT. As protein: CASSPNPPMGGTEAFF. The full variable domain, rest sourced from reference TRBV18 and TRBJ1-1, is NAGVMQNPRHLVRRRGQEARLRCSPMKGHSHVYWYRQLPEEGLKFMVYLQKENIIDESGMPKERFSAEFPKEGPSILRIQQVVRGDSAAYFCASSPNPPMGGTEAFFGQGTRLTVV.

The chain links TRBV4-1 to TRBJ2-7; TRBD1 matches at 9 bases. This CDR3 comprises 15 residues. Trimming took 1 base from V and 0 from J; bases not matched to a gene: 1. Germline V gene sequence: CDR1 MGHRA, CDR2 YSYEKL. The CDR3 region is CASSQGTGASYEQYF. The DNA of the CDR3 is TGCGCCAGCAGCCAAGGGACAGGGGCCTCCTACGAGCAGTACTTC.

The gene calls are TRBV30 and TRBJ2-3; no clear D gene. This CDR3 spans 12 amino acids. Per germline, CDR1 GTSNPN and CDR2 SVGIG (reference sequence). Trimming took off 0 bases at V and 5 bases at J, with 6 bases between the two ends. CDR3: CAWSVIGDTQYF. Written as DNA, the CDR3 is TGTGCCTGGAGTGTCATAGGAGATACGCAGTATTTT.